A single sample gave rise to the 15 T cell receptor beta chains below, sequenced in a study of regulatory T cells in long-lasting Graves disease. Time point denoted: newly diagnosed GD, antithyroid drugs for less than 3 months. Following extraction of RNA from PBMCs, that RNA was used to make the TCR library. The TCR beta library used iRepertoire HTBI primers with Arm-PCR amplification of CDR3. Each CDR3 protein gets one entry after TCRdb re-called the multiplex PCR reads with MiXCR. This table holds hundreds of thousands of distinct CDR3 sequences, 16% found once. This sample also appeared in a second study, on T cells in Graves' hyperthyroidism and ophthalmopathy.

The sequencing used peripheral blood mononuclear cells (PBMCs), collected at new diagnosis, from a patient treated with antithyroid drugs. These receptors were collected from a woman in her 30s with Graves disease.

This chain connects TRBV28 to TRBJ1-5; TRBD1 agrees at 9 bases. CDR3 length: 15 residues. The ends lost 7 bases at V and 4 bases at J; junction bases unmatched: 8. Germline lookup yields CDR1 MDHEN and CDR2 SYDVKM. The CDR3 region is CASTSTGGGNQPQHF. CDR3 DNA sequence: TGTGCCAGCACCTCTACAGGGGGCGGGAATCAGCCCCAGCATTTT.

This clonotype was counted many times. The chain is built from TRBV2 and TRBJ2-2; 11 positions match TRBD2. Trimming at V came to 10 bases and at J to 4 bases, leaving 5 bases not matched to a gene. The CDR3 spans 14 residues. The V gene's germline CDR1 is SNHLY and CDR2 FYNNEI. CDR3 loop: CATLLAGATGELFF. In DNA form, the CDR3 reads TGTGCCACGTTACTAGCGGGAGCCACCGGGGAGCTGTTTTTT. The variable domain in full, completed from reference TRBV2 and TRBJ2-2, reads EPEVTQTPSHQVTQMGQEVILRCVPISNHLYFYWYRQILGQKVEFLVSFYNNEISEKSEIFDDQFSVERPDGSNFTLKIRSTKLEDSAMYFCATLLAGATGELFFGEGSRLTVL.

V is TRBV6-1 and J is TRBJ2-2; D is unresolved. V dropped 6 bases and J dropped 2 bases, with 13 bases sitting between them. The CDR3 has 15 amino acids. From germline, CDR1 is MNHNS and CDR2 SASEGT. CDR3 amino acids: CASRAGQANTGELFF. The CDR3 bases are TGTGCCAGCAGAGCCGGCCAGGCTAACACCGGGGAGCTGTTTTTT.

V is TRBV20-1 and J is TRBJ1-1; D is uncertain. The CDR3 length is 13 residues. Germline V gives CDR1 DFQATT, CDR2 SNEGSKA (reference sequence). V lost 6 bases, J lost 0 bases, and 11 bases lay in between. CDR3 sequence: CSAAEDLNTEAFF. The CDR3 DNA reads TGCAGTGCCGCAGAGGACTTGAACACTGAAGCTTTCTTT.

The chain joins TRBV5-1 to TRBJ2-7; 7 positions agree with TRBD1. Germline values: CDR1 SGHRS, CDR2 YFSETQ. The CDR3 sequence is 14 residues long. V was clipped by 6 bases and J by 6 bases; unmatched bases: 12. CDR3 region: CASKRTTGSGEQYF. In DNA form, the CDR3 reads TGCGCCAGCAAGCGAACGACAGGGTCAGGCGAGCAGTACTTC.

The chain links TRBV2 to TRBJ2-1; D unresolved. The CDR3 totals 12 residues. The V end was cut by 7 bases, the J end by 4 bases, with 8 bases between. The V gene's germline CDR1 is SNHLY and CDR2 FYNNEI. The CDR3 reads CASKGSYNEQFF. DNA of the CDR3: TGTGCCAGCAAAGGCTCATACAATGAGCAGTTCTTC.

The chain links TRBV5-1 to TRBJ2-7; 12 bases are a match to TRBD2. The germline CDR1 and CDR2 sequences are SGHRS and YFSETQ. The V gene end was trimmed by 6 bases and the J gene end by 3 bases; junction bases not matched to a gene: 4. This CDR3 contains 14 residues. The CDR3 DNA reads TGCGCCAGCAAGTGGACTAGCGGGGACTACGAGCAGTACTTC. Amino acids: CASKWTSGDYEQYF. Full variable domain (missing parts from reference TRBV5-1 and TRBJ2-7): KAGVTQTPRYLIKTRGQQVTLSCSPISGHRSVSWYQQTPGQGLQFLFEYFSETQRNKGNFPGRFSGRQFSNSRSEMNVSTLELGDSALYLCASKWTSGDYEQYFGPGTRLTVT.

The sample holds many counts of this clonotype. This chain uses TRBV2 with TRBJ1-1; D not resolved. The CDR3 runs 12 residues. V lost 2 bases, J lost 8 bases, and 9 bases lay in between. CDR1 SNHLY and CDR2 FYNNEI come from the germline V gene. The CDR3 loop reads CASSESGGEAFF. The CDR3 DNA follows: TGTGCCAGCAGTGAATCAGGCGGAGAAGCTTTCTTT.

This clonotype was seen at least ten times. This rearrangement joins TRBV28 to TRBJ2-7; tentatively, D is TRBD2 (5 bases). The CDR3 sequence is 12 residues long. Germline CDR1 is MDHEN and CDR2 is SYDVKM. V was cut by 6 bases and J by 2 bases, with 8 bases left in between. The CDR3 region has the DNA TGTGCCAGCAGGGAGGCCCCCTACGAGCAGTACTTC. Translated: CASREAPYEQYF.

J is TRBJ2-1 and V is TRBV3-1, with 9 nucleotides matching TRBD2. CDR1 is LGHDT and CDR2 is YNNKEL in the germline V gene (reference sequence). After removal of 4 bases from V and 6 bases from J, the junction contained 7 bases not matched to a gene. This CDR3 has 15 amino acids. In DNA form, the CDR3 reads TGTGCCAGCAGCCTCGCGGGAGGGAAGAGCAATGAGCAGTTCTTC. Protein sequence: CASSLAGGKSNEQFF.

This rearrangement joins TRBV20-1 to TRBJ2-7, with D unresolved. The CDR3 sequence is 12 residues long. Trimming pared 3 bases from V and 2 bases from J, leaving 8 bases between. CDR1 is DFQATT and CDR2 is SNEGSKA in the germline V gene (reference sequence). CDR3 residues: CSARTDAYEQYF. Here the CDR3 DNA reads TGCAGTGCTAGGACGGACGCCTACGAGCAGTACTTC.

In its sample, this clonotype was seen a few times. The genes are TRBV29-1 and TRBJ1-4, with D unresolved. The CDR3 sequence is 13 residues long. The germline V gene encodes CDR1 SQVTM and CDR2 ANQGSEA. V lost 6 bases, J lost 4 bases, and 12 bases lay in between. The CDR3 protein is CSVDSRDNEKLFF. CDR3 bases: TGCAGCGTAGATTCCCGGGATAATGAAAAACTGTTTTTT.

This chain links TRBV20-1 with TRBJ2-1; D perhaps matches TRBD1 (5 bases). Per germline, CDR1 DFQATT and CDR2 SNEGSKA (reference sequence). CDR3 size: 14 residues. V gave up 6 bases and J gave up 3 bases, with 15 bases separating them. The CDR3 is CSASEDSLYNEQFF. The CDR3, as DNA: TGCAGTGCATCCGAAGACAGCCTCTACAATGAGCAGTTCTTC.

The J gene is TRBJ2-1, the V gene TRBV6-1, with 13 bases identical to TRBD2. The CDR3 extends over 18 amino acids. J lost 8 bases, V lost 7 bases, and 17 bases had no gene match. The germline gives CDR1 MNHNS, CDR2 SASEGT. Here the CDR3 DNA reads TGTGCCAGCAATAGACACGGACTAGCGGGAGACCCCTTGGATGAGCAGTTCTTC. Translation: CASNRHGLAGDPLDEQFF.

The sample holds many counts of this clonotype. The DNA for the CDR3 is TGCGCCAGCAGGGGGACAGGGCTGAACACTGAAGCTTTCTTT. Its protein product is CASRGTGLNTEAFF. The rearrangement uses TRBV5-1 and TRBJ1-1; 9 bases agree with TRBD1. This CDR3 contains 14 residues. Losses at the gene ends were 5 bases for V and 0 bases for J; bases not matched to a gene: 2. Germline CDR1 is SGHRS and CDR2 is YFSETQ.